A selection of T cell receptor beta chains follows, all from one sample in a study of cytomegalovirus exposure and HLA in healthy donors. Sequenced by immunoSEQ multiplex PCR; TCRdb stores in-frame clones only, minus some. This sample's clone table lists about 170,000 clones. What was sequenced was PBMCs. Receptors originate from a woman aged 55-69 years in good health and CMV-seronegative. Both conserved end residues are part of each CDR3. A D gene is named only where the DNA matches it firmly.

j_call: TRBJ2-1
d_call: TRBD2
v_call: TRBV2
cdr3_nt: TGTGCCAGCAGGGTAGCGGGGGGTCCCTACAATGAGCAGTTCTTC
cdr3_aa: CASRVAGGPYNEQFF

j_call: TRBJ2-3
d_call: .
v_call: TRBV7-8
cdr3_nt: TGTGCCAGCACCAATGGACTAAACACAGATACGCAGTATTTT
cdr3_aa: CASTNGLNTDTQYF

j_call: TRBJ2-7
d_call: TRBD1
v_call: TRBV4-1
cdr3_nt: TGCGCCAGCAGCTCCGGGACAGGGTCCTACGAGCAGTACTTC
cdr3_aa: CASSSGTGSYEQYF

j_call: TRBJ1-5
d_call: .
v_call: TRBV6-1
cdr3_nt: TGTGCCAGCAGTGAAAATAGGGGGTCGGGTCAGCCCCAGCATTTT
cdr3_aa: CASSENRGSGQPQHF

j_call: TRBJ1-5
d_call: .
v_call: TRBV7-2
cdr3_nt: TGTGCCAGCAGCCCACCGGGGAATCAGCCCCAGCATTTT
cdr3_aa: CASSPPGNQPQHF

j_call: TRBJ2-7
d_call: .
v_call: TRBV11-3
cdr3_nt: TGTGCCAGCAGCCCATTTGAGCGGCCCTACGAGCAGTACTTC
cdr3_aa: CASSPFERPYEQYF

j_call: TRBJ1-2
d_call: .
v_call: TRBV9
cdr3_nt: TGTGCCAGCAGCTACACGGCAGCACTAAACTATGGCTACACCTTC
cdr3_aa: CASSYTAALNYGYTF

j_call: TRBJ2-3
d_call: .
v_call: TRBV9
cdr3_nt: TGTGCCAGCAGCGTAGACGGGTCCACAGATACGCAGTATTTT
cdr3_aa: CASSVDGSTDTQYF

j_call: TRBJ1-1
d_call: .
v_call: TRBV7-7
cdr3_nt: TGTGCCAGCAGCTTACGTAGGGGGACTGAAGCTTTCTTT
cdr3_aa: CASSLRRGTEAFF

j_call: TRBJ2-7
d_call: .
v_call: TRBV5-1
cdr3_nt: TGCGCCAGCAGCTCGGCCTGGGGCCCGATCTACGAGCAGTACTTC
cdr3_aa: CASSSAWGPIYEQYF

j_call: TRBJ1-6
d_call: TRBD1
v_call: TRBV27
cdr3_nt: TGTGCCAGCAGCCCTTACAGGGGTAACTATAATTCACCCCTCCACTTT
cdr3_aa: CASSPYRGNYNSPLHF

j_call: TRBJ2-7
d_call: .
v_call: TRBV7-9
cdr3_nt: TGTGCCAGCAGCTTAGTTGACGGGGTAAACGAGCAGTACTTC
cdr3_aa: CASSLVDGVNEQYF

j_call: TRBJ2-2
d_call: .
v_call: TRBV9
cdr3_nt: TGTGCCAGCAGCGTAGGCGGGACCGGGGAGCTGTTTTTT
cdr3_aa: CASSVGGTGELFF

j_call: TRBJ1-1
d_call: TRBD1
v_call: TRBV19
cdr3_nt: TGTGCCAGTAGTTATGCAGGGGGAAACACTGAAGCTTTCTTT
cdr3_aa: CASSYAGGNTEAFF

j_call: TRBJ2-1
d_call: .
v_call: TRBV19
cdr3_nt: TGTGCCAGTAGTATTGGAAAGAGGCGGGACAATGAGCAGTTCTTC
cdr3_aa: CASSIGKRRDNEQFF

j_call: TRBJ1-1
d_call: .
v_call: TRBV7-2
cdr3_nt: TGTGCCAGCAGGCCCACATACACTGAAGCTTTCTTT
cdr3_aa: CASRPTYTEAFF

j_call: TRBJ2-2
d_call: TRBD1
v_call: TRBV2
cdr3_nt: TGTGCCAGCGGTGACAGGGGCGGCACCGGGGAGCTGTTTTTT
cdr3_aa: CASGDRGGTGELFF

j_call: TRBJ2-1
d_call: TRBD2
v_call: TRBV19
cdr3_nt: TGTGCCAGTAGTATAGATCGGGGGGATGAGCAGTTCTTC
cdr3_aa: CASSIDRGDEQFF

j_call: TRBJ2-7
d_call: .
v_call: TRBV4-2
cdr3_nt: TGTGCCAGCAGCCAAGGTCCAGAGGTCTACCACGAGCAGTACTTC
cdr3_aa: CASSQGPEVYHEQYF

j_call: TRBJ2-5
d_call: .
v_call: TRBV5-1
cdr3_nt: TGCGCCAGCAGCCCGGGGGTGGAGACCCAGTACTTC
cdr3_aa: CASSPGVETQYF

j_call: TRBJ2-1
d_call: .
v_call: TRBV19
cdr3_nt: TGTGCCAGTACCCGAGGGAGTAATGAGCAGTTCTTC
cdr3_aa: CASTRGSNEQFF

j_call: TRBJ1-1
d_call: .
v_call: TRBV5-1
cdr3_nt: TGCGCCAGCAGCTTGGATCCCCCGGGCACTGAAGCTTTCTTT
cdr3_aa: CASSLDPPGTEAFF